This TCR beta chain was profiled in a study of shared T cell receptors in the human thymus. This table comes from immunoSEQ multiplex PCR, and its TCRdb copy is limited to in-frame clones, with some not included. The table has about 660,000 clones, around nine tenths seen once. CDR1 is SQVTM and CDR2 is ANQGSEA in the germline V gene. This CDR3 spans 13 amino acids. V lost 7 bases and J lost 9; bases outside the gene matches: 13. This same sample was also taken into another study, of human thymus T cells.

The V gene is TRBV29-1, the J gene TRBJ2-5; 8 bases are a match to TRBD1. This clonotype was sampled from a boy under two years old with a congenital heart defect. Sequencing used thymocytes. CDR3 DNA sequence: TGCAGCGGGGGGCGGGACAGGCGGATGGCCCAGTACTTC. Translating it yields CSGGRDRRMAQYF.